What follows are 24 T cell receptor beta chains derived from one specimen sequenced in a study of blood T cell repertoires in COVID-19 (TCRdb year 2020). The method was the immunoSEQ multiplex PCR assay. This is the immuneACCESS table as TCRdb keeps it, with only in-frame sequences that have V and J called. A part of the clones is gone; compared with another copy, unresolved V genes explain less than half, and the rest is unexplained. The sample yields 110,000 or so clones; 70% to 85% were counted once. The ten top clones hold about 2.5% of the sample. Sample: peripheral blood. The receptors were sampled from a man aged 45-65 years with acute or convalescent COVID-19.

The V call is TRBV11-2, the J call TRBJ1-1, with D tentatively TRBD1 (6 bases). V was cut by 4 bases and J by 1 base, with 7 bases left in between. The CDR3 sequence is 13 residues long. The germline V gene has CDR1 SGHAT and CDR2 FQNNGV. CDR3 residues: CASSWGPNTEAFF. DNA for the CDR3: TGTGCCAGCAGCTGGGGGCCGAACACTGAAGCTTTCTTT.

The genes are TRBV29-1 and TRBJ1-1, with D perhaps TRBD1 (5 bases). The CDR3 length is 13 residues. The V end was cut by 1 base, the J end by 4 bases, with 10 bases between. The germline V gene encodes CDR1 SQVTM and CDR2 ANQGSEA. CDR3 nucleotide sequence: TGCAGCGTTGAAGTCTCCGGGGGCACTGAAGCTTTCTTT. Its protein product is CSVEVSGGTEAFF.

In its sample, this clone was seen a few times. The chain joins TRBV10-3 to TRBJ1-4; 7 nucleotides align to TRBD1. The CDR3 has 12 residues. The J segment lost 7 bases and the V segment lost 5 bases, leaving 1 base of the junction unmatched. Germline CDR1 is ENHRY and CDR2 is SYGVKD. The CDR3 spells CAISSGGEKLFF. The CDR3 DNA follows: TGTGCCATCAGTTCAGGGGGTGAAAAACTGTTTTTT.

The count of this clone is one. Here the CDR3 DNA reads TGCGCCAGCAGCGGAGCGGGGGGGCCCTACAATGAGCAGTTCTTC. It specifies CASSGAGGPYNEQFF. V is TRBV5-1 and J is TRBJ2-1, with 10 bases aligning to TRBD2. CDR1 and CDR2 from the germline V gene are SGHRS and YFSETQ. The CDR3 totals 15 residues. With V trimmed by 4 bases and J by 2 bases, 3 bases remained unmatched.

This clone was recorded many times. Other DNA sequences from this sample encode an identical CDR3 as well. The rearrangement joins TRBV5-8 to TRBJ2-7; TRBD1 aligns across 8 bases. Per the germline V gene, CDR1 is SGHTS and CDR2 is YDEGEE. The J segment lost 4 bases and the V segment lost 3 bases, leaving 6 bases of the junction unmatched. The CDR3 runs to 14 residues. The CDR3 protein is CASSSRGRSYEQYF. Written as DNA, the CDR3 is TGTGCCAGCAGCTCCAGGGGGCGATCGTACGAGCAGTACTTC.

V and J are TRBV4-1 and TRBJ2-1; 9 bases fit TRBD2. Trimming at V came to 6 bases and at J to 2 bases, leaving 8 bases not matched to a gene. Germline values: CDR1 MGHRA, CDR2 YSYEKL. The CDR3 totals 16 residues. In DNA, the CDR3 is TGCGCCAGCAGGTCTCCCGGGACTAGCACCTACAATGAGCAGTTCTTC. It encodes CASRSPGTSTYNEQFF.

The chain uses TRBV11-2 and TRBJ2-7, with 7 nucleotides matching TRBD1. Trimming cost V 5 bases and J 2 bases; bases outside gene matches: 12. The CDR3 has 16 residues. Germline values: CDR1 SGHAT, CDR2 FQNNGV. In DNA form, the CDR3 reads TGTGCCAGCAGCCCCATCATGCGCCAGGGGGCCTACGAGCAGTACTTC. It specifies CASSPIMRQGAYEQYF.

This clone has just a few counts. This rearrangement joins TRBV5-1 to TRBJ1-1; 9 bases match TRBD1. Germline CDR1 reads SGHRS; CDR2 reads YFSETQ. The CDR3 runs to 16 residues. Germline trimming cut 3 bases from V and 6 bases from J; bases unmatched to any gene: 12. The DNA for the CDR3 is TGCGCCAGCAGCTCCGGACAGGGGCCGACATTGTCTGAAGCTTTCTTT. This translates into CASSSGQGPTLSEAFF.

The chain has TRBV6-5 and TRBJ2-2, with D perhaps TRBD2 (6 bases). V lost 4 bases to trimming and J lost 5 bases, with 8 bases between them. This CDR3 is built from 13 residues. In germline, CDR1 is MNHEY, CDR2 SVGAGI. The DNA of the CDR3 is TGTGCCAGCAGTTCTCGGGAGACCGGGGAGCTGTTTTTT. Amino acid sequence: CASSSRETGELFF.

The chain links TRBV6-5 to TRBJ1-3; D possibly corresponds to TRBD1 (5 bases). The CDR3 length is 15 residues. Germline CDR1 reads MNHEY; CDR2 reads SVGAGI. The V and J ends lost 4 bases and 0 bases respectively, with 10 bases between them. CDR3 DNA sequence: TGTGCCAGCAGTTTCGGACATCCCTCTGGAAACACCATATATTTT. It translates to CASSFGHPSGNTIYF.

This rearrangement joins TRBV30 to TRBJ2-5; no clear D. Trimming stripped 1 base from V and 4 bases from J, with 10 bases between. The CDR3 is 13 residues long. CDR1 is GTSNPN, CDR2 SVGIG, per germline (reference sequence). The CDR3 DNA reads as TGTGCCTGGAGTGAATCAGTTACAGAGACCCAGTACTTC. Translating gives CAWSESVTETQYF.

This sequence joins TRBV6-5 and TRBJ1-4; weak D call: TRBD1 (5 bases). Per the germline V gene, CDR1 is MNHEY and CDR2 is SVGAGI. CDR3 size: 15 residues. Trimming cost V 5 bases and J 8 bases, with 18 bases left between them. CDR3 protein: CASSTPEPGDEKLFF. The CDR3 nucleotides are TGTGCCAGCAGTACACCCGAACCGGGGGACGAAAAACTGTTTTTT.

The chain joins TRBV5-1 to TRBJ2-7; D gene ambiguous. V was clipped by 4 bases and J by 0 bases, with 11 bases between them. Per the germline V gene, CDR1 is SGHRS and CDR2 is YFSETQ. CDR3 size: 14 residues. This CDR3 reads CASSPYRSSYEQYF. For the CDR3, the DNA is TGCGCCAGCAGCCCTTACAGAAGCTCCTACGAGCAGTACTTC.

The genes are TRBV24-1 and TRBJ1-5, with D uncertain. The V and J ends lost 2 bases and 9 bases respectively, with 7 bases between them. Germline assignment: CDR1 KGHDR and CDR2 SFDVKD. The CDR3 contains 12 residues. CDR3 bases: TGTGCCACCAGTGATTCCGTCGGGCCCCAGCATTTT. Translation: CATSDSVGPQHF.

The genes are TRBV11-2 and TRBJ2-3; 9 bases line up with TRBD2. Germline V gene data show CDR1 as SGHAT and CDR2 as FQNNGV. Losses at the gene ends were 5 bases for V and 2 bases for J; bases not matched to a gene: 5. The CDR3 has 15 amino acids. The CDR3 DNA reads TGTGCCAGCAGCAATAGCGGGAGACCCACAGATACGCAGTATTTT. Translated: CASSNSGRPTDTQYF.

V gene TRBV6-5 combines with J gene TRBJ2-7; tentatively, D is TRBD1 (6 bases). This CDR3 spans 16 amino acids. V lost 2 bases, J lost 2 bases, and 16 bases lay in between. Germline V gene lookup returns CDR1 MNHEY and CDR2 SVGAGI. In DNA form, the CDR3 reads TGTGCCAGCAGTTACGGCGCTGACAGGAACGCCTACGAGCAGTACTTC. Translated, it gives CASSYGADRNAYEQYF.

The chain couples TRBV6-5 to TRBJ1-4, with TRBD1 matching over 9 bases. Germline CDR1 reads MNHEY; CDR2 reads SVGAGI. After removal of 5 bases from V and 8 bases from J, the junction contained 9 bases not matched to a gene. CDR3 length: 15 amino acids. Here the CDR3 reads CASSPAQGAREKLFF. The CDR3 DNA sequence: TGTGCCAGCAGTCCAGCACAGGGGGCGCGAGAAAAACTGTTTTTT.

The V gene is TRBV29-1, the J gene TRBJ1-3; 10 nucleotides match TRBD1. With V trimmed by 4 bases and J by 8 bases, 2 bases remained unmatched. Germline CDR1 reads SQVTM; CDR2 reads ANQGSEA. CDR3 length equals 12 residues. The CDR3, as DNA: TGCAGCGTTGGGACAGGGGGTTACACCATATATTTT. It specifies CSVGTGGYTIYF.

This clone was picked up one time. The chain recombines TRBV3-1 (or the pseudogene TRBV3-2) with TRBJ2-5, with a tentative D call TRBD1 (5 bases). Germline V gene sequence: CDR1 LGHDT, CDR2 YNNKEL (reference sequence). The V end lost 7 bases, the J end lost 3 bases, and 21 bases lay between the germline ends. The CDR3 is made up of 16 amino acids. This CDR3 reads CASNHLPAGSKETQYF. CDR3 coding DNA: TGTGCCAGCAATCATCTCCCGGCAGGGTCGAAAGAGACCCAGTACTTC.

The chain couples TRBV6-1 to TRBJ1-2; 9 bases are shared with TRBD1. Germline V gene sequence: CDR1 MNHNS, CDR2 SASEGT. The CDR3 totals 15 residues. Unmatched junction bases numbered 8, after V lost 1 base and J lost 8 bases. The CDR3 coding sequence is TGTGCCAGCAGTGAAGTGACGGGACAGGGAGGGGGCTACACCTTC. It codes for CASSEVTGQGGGYTF.

The rearrangement joins TRBV9 to TRBJ1-2; D not resolved. Germline CDR1 reads SGDLS; CDR2 reads YYNGEE. The CDR3 runs 15 residues. Trimming removed 3 bases at V and 5 bases at J, with 17 bases between. The CDR3 loop reads CASSARGGRGYGYTF. In DNA form, the CDR3 reads TGTGCCAGCAGCGCCCGGGGAGGGCGAGGGTATGGCTACACCTTC.

This clone was detected only once. The chain employs TRBV5-1 and TRBJ1-1, with a weak D call TRBD1 (6 bases). This CDR3 has 16 amino acids. Trimming took off 2 bases at V and 4 bases at J, with 18 bases between the two ends. The germline V gene encodes CDR1 SGHRS and CDR2 YFSETQ. For the CDR3, the DNA is TGCGCCAGCAGCTTTGGGGACAACACGGCTAGCACTGAAGCTTTCTTT. This sequence encodes CASSFGDNTASTEAFF.

The chain couples TRBV15 to TRBJ1-5; TRBD1 is a possible D gene (6 bases). Trimming left V 0 bases short and J 3 bases short, with 9 bases between. The CDR3 has 15 amino acids. Germline CDR1 LNHNV, CDR2 YYDKDF (reference sequence). The CDR3 loop reads CATSRDTGNNQPQHF. DNA of the CDR3: TGTGCCACCAGCAGAGATACAGGGAACAATCAGCCCCAGCATTTT.

The chain is built from TRBV5-6 and TRBJ1-5; D possibly corresponds to TRBD1 (6 bases). The CDR3 sequence is 17 residues long. CDR1 and CDR2 (germline): SGHDT, YYEEEE. Trimming left V 0 bases short and J 2 bases short, with 15 bases between. In DNA form, the CDR3 reads TGTGCCAGCAGCTTGGCCGTGGGCAGGGGAGGCAATCAGCCCCAGCATTTT. This gives the protein CASSLAVGRGGNQPQHF.